This paragraph covers one T cell receptor beta chain sequence. This clone appeared a single time. Its cognate antigen has yet to be identified. It has no much larger one-base neighbor in the sample; base qualities were not kept. The source of the sample is a study of blood T cell repertoires in COVID-19 (dated by TCRdb to about 2020). Looking at the study overall: Collaborator samples came from the United States, Italy and Spain and covered acute and convalescent phases of COVID-19. The material from the prospective study consisted of cDNA or gDNA derived from T cells, B-cell-depleted T cells, or PBMCs. Subjects who had been exposed to COVID-19, were actively infected with it, or had recovered from it provided the deeply sampled blood TCRbeta repertoires that made up the dataset. The repertoires were released in a freely available public database meant as a resource for research on the immune response to SARS-CoV-2. Samples were obtained from the ongoing ImmuneRACE study (first 160 participants) and from approximately 1,200 subjects provided by 6 global collaborators. A de-identified subject ID, COVID-19 status, age in years and sex were almost always included in the sample metadata. HLA class I and class II types, where available, came from metadata supplied by the sample provider rather than from assay-based typing.

General study outcomes and caveats: The quantity of clinical and demographic metadata differed by source and by participant and was supplied without curation.

Whole blood was collected in K2EDTA tubes by collaborating institutions according to the institutions' own protocols. For TCRbeta analysis, collaborators shipped samples in one of three forms: frozen whole blood, isolated PBMCs, or DNA extracted from either of those sample types. From V the trimming removes 3 bases and from J it removes 5 bases, while the gene matches leave 3 bases of the junction unaccounted for. From a lookup of the germline V gene, CDR1 and CDR2 are SGHVS and FQNEAQ. The CDR3 runs 13 amino acids, cysteine and phenylalanine included. Only CDR3 DNA is held: 39 bases, read in frame from base 1. The immunoSEQ Assay, a bias-controlled multiplex PCR, was used to amplify TCRbeta CDR3 regions from genomic DNA. Regarding the original processing steps: The number of nucleated cells in each sample was estimated by amplification of reference gene primers within the assay. To quantify the absolute abundance of each unique TCRbeta CDR3 rearrangement, sequence reads were collapsed and filtered. For each sample, productive Simpson clonality was calculated by taking the square root of Simpson's diversity index across productive rearrangements. The immuneACCESS repertoire file appears here via TCRdb, limited to in-frame rearrangements. These files lack a portion of the clones; in checked studies, under half of the deficit traces to unresolved V genes, and the cause of the others is not known. Clonal size and the V and J genes are those of that table, whereas D and trimming came from the DNA. Within this sample are around 70,000 clones, with around four fifths of them counted one time only. The top ten constitute roughly 2% of the sample.

The V and J genes are TRBV7-8 and TRBJ2-7; 8 central bases correspond to TRBD1. This receptor was identified in a woman in her sixties or seventies with acute or convalescent COVID-19. Sequenced input: peripheral blood. CDR3 loop: CASSLRTGNEQYF. The DNA sequence is TGTGCCAGCAGCTTGAGGACAGGGAACGAGCAGTACTTC. When the CDR3 is completed using the reference TRBV7-8 and TRBJ2-7 genes on either side, the full variable domain is GAGVSQSPRYKVAKRGQDVALRCDPISGHVSLFWYQQALGQGPEFLTYFQNEAQLDKSGLPSDRFFAERPEGSVSTLKIQRTQQEDSAVYLCASSLRTGNEQYFGPGTRLTVT.